This entry lists 17 T cell receptor beta chains sequenced from one sample in a study of shared clonotypes between healthy human individuals. CD45RO-negative CD8 cells positively selected for CCR7 made up the naive population, which excluded terminally differentiated effector memory CD45RA+ cells. Assay: immunoSEQ multiplex PCR; the TCRdb copy retains only in-frame clones and omits some. Among more than 2 million clones listed, 93% were seen once. The sequencing input was naive CD8+ T cells from PBMCs. These receptors all come from a man aged 18 to 35 in good health. Some clones in this sample may be carry-over from other donors' samples.

This chain links TRBV28 with TRBJ1-2, with D tentatively TRBD1 (6 bases). Trimming shortened V by 5 bases and J by 5 bases, and 18 bases separated the two germline ends. The CDR3 covers 15 residues. The germline gives CDR1 MDHEN, CDR2 SYDVKM. DNA for the CDR3: TGTGCCAGCAGTCGCAGGATTGGGGGGCAATATGGCTACACCTTC. Protein sequence: CASSRRIGGQYGYTF.

This rearrangement joins TRBV4-1 to TRBJ1-2; D is unresolved. The CDR3 length is 13 residues. Looked up from germline, CDR1 is MGHRA and CDR2 is YSYEKL. The V and J ends lost 1 base and 6 bases respectively, with 9 bases between them. The CDR3 sequence: CASSQVLRDGYTF. CDR3 in DNA: TGCGCCAGCAGCCAAGTCCTGCGGGATGGCTACACCTTC.

The CDR3 protein is CASSLSRRATDTQYF. The CDR3 bases are TGTGCCAGCAGTTTATCAAGACGGGCCACAGATACGCAGTATTTT. The chain recombines TRBV28 with TRBJ2-3, with D unclear. The CDR3 is made up of 15 amino acids. Germline CDR1 is MDHEN and CDR2 is SYDVKM. V lost 1 base and J lost 2, with 10 bases in between.

The rearrangement uses TRBV16 and TRBJ1-2; the match to TRBD1 covers 8 bases. The V gene's germline CDR1 is KGHSY and CDR2 FQNENV. The CDR3 has 15 residues. The V and J ends lost 5 bases and 5 bases, in that order; junction bases with no gene match: 10. The CDR3 sequence is CASSLVGQGEYGYTF. The CDR3 region has the DNA TGTGCCAGCAGCTTAGTAGGACAGGGCGAATATGGCTACACCTTC.

The chain links TRBV2 to TRBJ2-6, with TRBD2 as a possible D gene (6 bases). Between the trimmed V and J ends, which lost 3 bases and 2 bases, there was a span of 20 bases. The V gene's germline CDR1 is SNHLY and CDR2 FYNNEI. The CDR3 extends over 19 amino acids. CDR3 in amino acids: CASSEWEEGRRAGANVLTF. CDR3 sequence (DNA): TGTGCCAGCAGTGAGTGGGAAGAGGGAAGGAGGGCTGGGGCCAACGTCCTGACTTTC.

This chain links TRBV29-1 with TRBJ2-1, with D perhaps TRBD2 (6 bases). CDR3 size: 14 residues. CDR1 and CDR2 (germline): SQVTM, ANQGSEA. Between the trimmed V and J ends, which lost 4 bases and 7 bases, there was a span of 17 bases. CDR3: CSVGIGGPGNEQFF. The CDR3 coding sequence is TGCAGCGTTGGAATTGGAGGGCCGGGGAATGAGCAGTTCTTC.

There are a few counts of this clone. This sample also contains other DNA sequences that code for the same CDR3. CDR3 in amino acids: CASSFGDGYTF. The CDR3 coding sequence is TGCGCCAGCAGCTTTGGGGATGGCTACACCTTC. The V call is TRBV5-1, the J call TRBJ1-2; D not resolved. The germline V gene encodes CDR1 SGHRS and CDR2 YFSETQ. The CDR3 has 11 amino acids. The V end was cut by 2 bases, the J end by 6 bases, with 5 bases between.

The rearrangement links TRBV4-3 to TRBJ1-2; D gene ambiguous. The CDR3 totals 15 residues. V lost 1 base, J lost 6 bases, and 15 bases lay in between. The germline V gene encodes CDR1 LGHNA and CDR2 YSLEER. CDR3 region: CASSQVKDSIDGYTF. The DNA for the CDR3 is TGCGCCAGCAGCCAAGTAAAGGACTCCATCGATGGCTACACCTTC.

Remarks on this clone: In the same sample, other DNA sequences code for this CDR3. The V and J genes are TRBV7-9 and TRBJ1-5; no definite D call. CDR3 length equals 12 residues. CDR1 is SEHNR and CDR2 is FQNEAQ in the germline V gene (reference sequence). Trimming took off 7 bases at V and 2 bases at J, with 6 bases between the two ends. CDR3: CASKGGNQPQHF. In nucleotides, the CDR3 is TGTGCCAGCAAGGGCGGCAATCAGCCCCAGCATTTT.

V gene TRBV5-1 combines with J gene TRBJ2-1; 10 nucleotides align to TRBD2. J lost 9 bases, V lost 4 bases, and 10 bases had no gene match. The CDR3 sequence is 15 residues long. Germline V CDR1 and CDR2: SGHRS, YFSETQ. The CDR3 nucleotides read TGCGCCAGCAGCCTAAGCGGGAGGGCCGGTTTTGAGCAGTTCTTC. Translated, it gives CASSLSGRAGFEQFF.

This chain uses TRBV4-1 with TRBJ2-7; TRBD2 is a possible D gene (7 bases). Germline V gene data show CDR1 as MGHRA and CDR2 as YSYEKL. V lost 4 bases and J 4 bases, leaving 17 bases between the germline ends. The CDR3 is made up of 15 amino acids. CDR3 coding DNA: TGCGCCAGCAGCCTAACCGGGACTACAGGGTACGAGCAGTACTTC. This translates into CASSLTGTTGYEQYF.

The chain links TRBV7-9 to TRBJ1-1, with unresolved D. This CDR3 is built from 13 residues. The V gene's germline CDR1 is SEHNR and CDR2 FQNEAQ (reference sequence). V lost 1 base, J lost 5 bases, and 8 bases lay in between. The CDR3 region is CASSLGFGTEAFF. Written as DNA, the CDR3 is TGTGCCAGCAGCTTAGGGTTTGGGACTGAAGCTTTCTTT.

The J gene is TRBJ1-4, the V gene TRBV19; D possibly corresponds to TRBD1 (5 bases). Germline V gene sequence: CDR1 LNHDA, CDR2 SQIVND (reference sequence). The CDR3 has 13 residues. The V end was cut by 7 bases, the J end by 6 bases, with 12 bases between. CDR3: CASIRRGDEKLFF. As DNA, the CDR3 is TGTGCCAGTATTCGCCGGGGGGATGAAAAACTGTTTTTT.

The V call is TRBV2, the J call TRBJ2-7, with a possible D match to TRBD2 (7 bases). V lost 6 bases to trimming and J lost 5 bases, with 17 bases between them. This CDR3 is 14 amino acids long. CDR1 and CDR2 (germline): SNHLY, FYNNEI. DNA of the CDR3: TGTGCCAGCAGCTTACCTGGGGAGGGGGACGAGCAGTACTTC. Protein: CASSLPGEGDEQYF.

The table lists this clone with a count of one. Other DNA sequences in the sample encode the same CDR3. V and J are TRBV6-5 and TRBJ2-7, with D perhaps matching TRBD1 or TRBD2 (5 bases each). Trimming took 2 bases from V and 2 from J, leaving 7 bases between them. Germline values: CDR1 MNHEY, CDR2 SVGAGI. There are 13 residues in the CDR3. This CDR3 is CASSYGGTYEQYF. CDR3 DNA sequence: TGTGCCAGCAGTTACGGGGGTACCTACGAGCAGTACTTC.

This clone was observed a single time. V and J are TRBV2 and TRBJ2-7; no clear D gene. The germline gives CDR1 SNHLY, CDR2 FYNNEI. The length of the CDR3 is 14 residues. Trimming stripped 3 bases from V and 3 bases from J, with 12 bases between. The CDR3 coding sequence is TGTGCCAGCAGTGATCTCCTATCGGACTACGAGCAGTACTTC. It codes for CASSDLLSDYEQYF.

This clone was observed a few times. The chain joins TRBV6-6 to TRBJ1-4, with D tentatively TRBD1 (5 bases). Germline values: CDR1 MNHNY, CDR2 SVGAGI (reference sequence). There are 15 residues in the CDR3. The ends were cut back, 8 bases at V and 1 base at J, with 14 bases in the middle. Here the CDR3 DNA reads TGTGCCAGCTCCAGGGACGGGGGAACTAATGAAAAACTGTTTTTT. It is translated as CASSRDGGTNEKLFF.